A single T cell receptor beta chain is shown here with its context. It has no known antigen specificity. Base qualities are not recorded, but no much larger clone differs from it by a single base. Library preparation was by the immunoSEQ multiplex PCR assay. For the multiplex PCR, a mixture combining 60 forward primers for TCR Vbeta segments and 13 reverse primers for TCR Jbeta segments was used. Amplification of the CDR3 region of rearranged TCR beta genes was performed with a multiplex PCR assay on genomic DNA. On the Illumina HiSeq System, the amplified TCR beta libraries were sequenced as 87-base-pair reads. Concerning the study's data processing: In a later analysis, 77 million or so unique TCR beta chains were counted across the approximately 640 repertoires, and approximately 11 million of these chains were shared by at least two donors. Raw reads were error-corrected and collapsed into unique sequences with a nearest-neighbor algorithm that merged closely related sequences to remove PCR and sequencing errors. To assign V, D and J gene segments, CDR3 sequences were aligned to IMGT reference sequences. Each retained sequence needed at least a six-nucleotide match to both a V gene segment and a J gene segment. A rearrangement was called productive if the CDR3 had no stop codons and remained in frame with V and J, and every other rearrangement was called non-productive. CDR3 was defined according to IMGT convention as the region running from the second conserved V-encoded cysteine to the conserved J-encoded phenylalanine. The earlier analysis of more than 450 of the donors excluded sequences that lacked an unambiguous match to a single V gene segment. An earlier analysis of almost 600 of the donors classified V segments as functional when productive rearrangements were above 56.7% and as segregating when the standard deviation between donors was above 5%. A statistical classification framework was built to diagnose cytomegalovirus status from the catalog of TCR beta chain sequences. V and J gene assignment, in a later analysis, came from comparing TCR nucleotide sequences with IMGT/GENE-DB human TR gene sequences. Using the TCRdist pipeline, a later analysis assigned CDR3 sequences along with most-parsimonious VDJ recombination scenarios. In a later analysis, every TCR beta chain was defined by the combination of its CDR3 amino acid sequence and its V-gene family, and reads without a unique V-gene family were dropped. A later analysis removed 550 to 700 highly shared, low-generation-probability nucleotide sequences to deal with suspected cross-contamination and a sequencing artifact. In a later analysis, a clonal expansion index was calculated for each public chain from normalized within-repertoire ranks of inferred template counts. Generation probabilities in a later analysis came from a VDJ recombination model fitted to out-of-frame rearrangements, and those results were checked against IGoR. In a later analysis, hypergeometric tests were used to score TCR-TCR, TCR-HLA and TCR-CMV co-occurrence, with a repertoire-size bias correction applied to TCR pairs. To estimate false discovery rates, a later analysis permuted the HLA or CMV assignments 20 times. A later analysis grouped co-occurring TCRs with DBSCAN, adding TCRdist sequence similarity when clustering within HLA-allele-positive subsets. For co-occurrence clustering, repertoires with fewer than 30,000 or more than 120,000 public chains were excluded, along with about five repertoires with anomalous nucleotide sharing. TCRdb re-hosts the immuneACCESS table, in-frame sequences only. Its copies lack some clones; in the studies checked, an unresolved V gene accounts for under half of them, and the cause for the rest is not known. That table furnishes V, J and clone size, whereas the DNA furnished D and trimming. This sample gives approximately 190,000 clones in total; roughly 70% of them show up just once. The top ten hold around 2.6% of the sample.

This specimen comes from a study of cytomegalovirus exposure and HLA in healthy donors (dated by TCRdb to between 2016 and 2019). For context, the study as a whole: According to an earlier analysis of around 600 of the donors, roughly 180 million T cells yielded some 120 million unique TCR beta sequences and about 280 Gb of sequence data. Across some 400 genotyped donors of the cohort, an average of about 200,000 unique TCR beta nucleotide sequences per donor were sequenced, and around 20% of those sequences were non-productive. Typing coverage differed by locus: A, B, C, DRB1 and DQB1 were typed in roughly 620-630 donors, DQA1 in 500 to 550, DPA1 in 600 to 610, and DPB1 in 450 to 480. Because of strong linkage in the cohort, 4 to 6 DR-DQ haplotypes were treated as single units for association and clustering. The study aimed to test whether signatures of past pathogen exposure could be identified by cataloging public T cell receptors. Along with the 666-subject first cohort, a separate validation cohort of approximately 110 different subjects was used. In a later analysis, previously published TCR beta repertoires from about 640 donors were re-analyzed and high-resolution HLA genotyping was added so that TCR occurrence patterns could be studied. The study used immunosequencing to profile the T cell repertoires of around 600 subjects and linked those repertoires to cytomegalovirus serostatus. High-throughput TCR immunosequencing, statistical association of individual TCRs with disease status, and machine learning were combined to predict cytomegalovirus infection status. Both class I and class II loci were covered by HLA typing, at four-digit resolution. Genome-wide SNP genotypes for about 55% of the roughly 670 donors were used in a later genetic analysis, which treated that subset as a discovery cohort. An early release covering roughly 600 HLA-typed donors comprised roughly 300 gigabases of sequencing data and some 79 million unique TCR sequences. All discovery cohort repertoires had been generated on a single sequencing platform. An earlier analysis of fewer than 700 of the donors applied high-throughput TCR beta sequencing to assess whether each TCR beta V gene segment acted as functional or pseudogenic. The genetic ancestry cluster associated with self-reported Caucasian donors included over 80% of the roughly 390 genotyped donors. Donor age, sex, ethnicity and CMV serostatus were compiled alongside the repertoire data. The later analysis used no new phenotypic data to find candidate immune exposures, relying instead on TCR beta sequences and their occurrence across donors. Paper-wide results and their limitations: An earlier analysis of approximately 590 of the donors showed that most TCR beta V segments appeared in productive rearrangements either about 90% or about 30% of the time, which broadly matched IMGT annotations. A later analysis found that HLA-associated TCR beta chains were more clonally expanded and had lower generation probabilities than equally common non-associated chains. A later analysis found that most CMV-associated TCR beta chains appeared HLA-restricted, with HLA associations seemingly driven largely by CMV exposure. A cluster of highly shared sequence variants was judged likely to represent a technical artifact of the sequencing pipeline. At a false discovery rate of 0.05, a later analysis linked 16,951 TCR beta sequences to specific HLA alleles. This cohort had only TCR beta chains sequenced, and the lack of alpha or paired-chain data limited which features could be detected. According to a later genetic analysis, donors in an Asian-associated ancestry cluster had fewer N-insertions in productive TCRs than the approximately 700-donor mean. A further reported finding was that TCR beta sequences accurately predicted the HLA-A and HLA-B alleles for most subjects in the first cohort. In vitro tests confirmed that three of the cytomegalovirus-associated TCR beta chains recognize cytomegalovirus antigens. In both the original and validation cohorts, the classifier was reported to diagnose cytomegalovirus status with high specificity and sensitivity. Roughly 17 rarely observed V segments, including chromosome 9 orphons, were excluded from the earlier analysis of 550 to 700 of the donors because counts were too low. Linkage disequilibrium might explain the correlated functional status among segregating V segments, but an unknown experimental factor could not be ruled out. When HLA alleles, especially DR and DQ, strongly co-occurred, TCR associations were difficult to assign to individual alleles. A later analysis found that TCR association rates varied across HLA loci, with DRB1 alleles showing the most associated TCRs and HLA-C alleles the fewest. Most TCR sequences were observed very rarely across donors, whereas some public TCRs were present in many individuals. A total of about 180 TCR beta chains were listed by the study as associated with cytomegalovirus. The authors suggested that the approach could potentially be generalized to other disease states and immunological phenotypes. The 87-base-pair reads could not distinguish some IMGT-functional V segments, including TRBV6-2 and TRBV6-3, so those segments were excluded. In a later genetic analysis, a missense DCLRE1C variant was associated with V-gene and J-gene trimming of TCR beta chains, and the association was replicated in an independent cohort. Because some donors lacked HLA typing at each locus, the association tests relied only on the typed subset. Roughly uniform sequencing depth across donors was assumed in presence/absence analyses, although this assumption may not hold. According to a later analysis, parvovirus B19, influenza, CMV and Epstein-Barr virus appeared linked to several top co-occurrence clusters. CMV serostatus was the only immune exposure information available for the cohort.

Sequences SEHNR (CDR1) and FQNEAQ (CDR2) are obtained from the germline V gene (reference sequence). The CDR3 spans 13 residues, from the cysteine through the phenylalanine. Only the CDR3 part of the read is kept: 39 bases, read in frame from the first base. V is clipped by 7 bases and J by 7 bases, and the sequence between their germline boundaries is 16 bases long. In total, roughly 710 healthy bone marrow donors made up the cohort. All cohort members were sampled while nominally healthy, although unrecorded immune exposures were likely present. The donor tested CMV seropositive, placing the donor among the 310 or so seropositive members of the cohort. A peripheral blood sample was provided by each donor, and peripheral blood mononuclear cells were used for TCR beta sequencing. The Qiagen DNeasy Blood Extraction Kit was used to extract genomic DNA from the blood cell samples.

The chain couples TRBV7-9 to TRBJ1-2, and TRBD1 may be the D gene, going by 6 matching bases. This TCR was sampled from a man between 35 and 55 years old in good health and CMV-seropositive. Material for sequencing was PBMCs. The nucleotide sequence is TGTGCCAGCACCAAGTGGGGGCGCGTTGGCTACACCTTC. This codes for CASTKWGRVGYTF. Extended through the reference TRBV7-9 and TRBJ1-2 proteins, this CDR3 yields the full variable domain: DTGVSQNPRHKITKRGQNVTFRCDPISEHNRLYWYRQTLGQGPEFLTYFQNEAQLEKSRLLSDRFSAERPKGSFSTLEIQRTEQGDSAMYLCASTKWGRVGYTFGSGTRLTVV.